This TCR beta chain derives from a study of cytomegalovirus exposure and HLA in healthy donors. This CDR3 spans 21 amino acids. The junction had 26 bases not matched to a gene; V was cut back by 4 bases and J by 8 bases. Per germline, CDR1 LNHNV and CDR2 YYDKDF (reference sequence). Regarding this clone: Its antigen is still unknown.

General study results and limits: Among TCR beta chains, those listed as cytomegalovirus-associated numbered about 150.

Clones were read by immunoSEQ multiplex PCR, and TCRdb kept only the in-frame ones, dropping some. The data show tens of thousands of clones, with around 93% seen just once and 3.1% held by the top ten. Donors came from a validation cohort of some 130 subjects, distinct from the first 666-subject cohort. This TCR derives from a man aged 18 to 35 in good health and CMV-seronegative. The sequenced sample was PBMCs. V gene TRBV15 combines with J gene TRBJ2-1; 10 bases fit TRBD2. The CDR3 nucleotides are TGTGCCACCAGCAAAACTCCCGACCGGACTGAGCGGGAGGGCCTTCTCGATGAGCAGTTCTTC. As protein: CATSKTPDRTEREGLLDEQFF.